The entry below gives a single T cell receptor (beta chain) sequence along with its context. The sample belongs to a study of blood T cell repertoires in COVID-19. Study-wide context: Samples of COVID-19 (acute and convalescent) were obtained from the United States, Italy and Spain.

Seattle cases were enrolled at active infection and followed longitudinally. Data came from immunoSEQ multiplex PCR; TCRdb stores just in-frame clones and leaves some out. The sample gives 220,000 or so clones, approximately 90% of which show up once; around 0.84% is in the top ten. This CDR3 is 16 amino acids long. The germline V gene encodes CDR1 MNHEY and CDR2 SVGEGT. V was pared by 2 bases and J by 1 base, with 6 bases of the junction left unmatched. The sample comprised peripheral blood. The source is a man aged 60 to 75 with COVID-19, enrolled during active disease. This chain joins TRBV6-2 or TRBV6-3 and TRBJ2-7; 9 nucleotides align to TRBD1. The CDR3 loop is CASSYAGTGRSYEQYF. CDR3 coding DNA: TGTGCCAGCAGTTACGCCGGGACAGGGCGGTCCTACGAGCAGTACTTC.